This TCR beta chain was recovered during a study of CD4+ T cells in melanoma. Findings and caveats of the study: A reported correlation linked neoantigen-specific CD4+ T cells to CD8+, macrophage and B cell function.

A note on this clone: What it recognizes is unknown.

The protocol was immunoSEQ multiplex PCR, while the TCRdb copy is restricted to in-frame clones and leaves out a portion. Altogether around 18,000 clones are present, roughly 85% being singletons, with the ten largest covering 4.5% to 5.5%. Germline CDR1 reads PRHDT; CDR2 reads FYEKMQ (reference sequence). V shed 4 bases, J shed 9 bases, and the junction held 9 bases outside the gene matches. The CDR3 runs to 16 residues. Sequences were obtained from cells from a culture (not recorded whether cultured in vitro). V is TRBV13 and J is TRBJ1-6, with 10 bases identical to TRBD1. This sequence was found in a human donor with melanoma. The CDR3 coding sequence is TGTGCCAGCAGCTCCTGGACAGGGGGTCCCGGTTCACCCCTCCACTTT. Translating gives CASSSWTGGPGSPLHF.